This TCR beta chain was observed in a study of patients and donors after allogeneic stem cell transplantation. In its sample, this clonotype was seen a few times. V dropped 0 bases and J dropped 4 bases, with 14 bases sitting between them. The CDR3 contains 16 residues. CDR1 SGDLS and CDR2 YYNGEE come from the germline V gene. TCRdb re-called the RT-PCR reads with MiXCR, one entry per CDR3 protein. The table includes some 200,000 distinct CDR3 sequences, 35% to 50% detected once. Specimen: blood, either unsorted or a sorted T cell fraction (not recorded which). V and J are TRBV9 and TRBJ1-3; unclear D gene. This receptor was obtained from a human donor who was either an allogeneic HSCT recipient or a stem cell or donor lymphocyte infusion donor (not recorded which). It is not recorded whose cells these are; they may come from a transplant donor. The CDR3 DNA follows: TGTGCCAGCAGCGTAGATCCCAGTTTGGTAGGAAACACCATATATTTT. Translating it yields CASSVDPSLVGNTIYF.